This T cell receptor beta chain was captured by sequencing in a study of T cell responses to AZD1222 COVID-19 vaccine. Measured with immunoSEQ multiplex PCR; TCRdb has only the in-frame clones, and not every one. This sample carries over 95,000 clones, around nine tenths of them seen once, and the ten largest clones take about 15%. Germline V gene lookup returns CDR1 SNHLY and CDR2 FYNNEI. Between the trimmed V and J ends, which lost 6 bases and 5 bases, there was a span of 16 bases. The CDR3 sequence is 14 residues long. This sample comprised peripheral blood, obtained 28 days after the second AZD1222 dose. V and J are TRBV2 and TRBJ2-5; D is perhaps TRBD2 (5 bases). This clonotype was sampled from an adult who received the AZD1222 COVID-19 vaccine. The chain's CDR3 is CASRPPERGETQYF. The CDR3 coding sequence is TGTGCCAGCAGGCCGCCCGAGAGAGGGGAGACCCAGTACTTC.